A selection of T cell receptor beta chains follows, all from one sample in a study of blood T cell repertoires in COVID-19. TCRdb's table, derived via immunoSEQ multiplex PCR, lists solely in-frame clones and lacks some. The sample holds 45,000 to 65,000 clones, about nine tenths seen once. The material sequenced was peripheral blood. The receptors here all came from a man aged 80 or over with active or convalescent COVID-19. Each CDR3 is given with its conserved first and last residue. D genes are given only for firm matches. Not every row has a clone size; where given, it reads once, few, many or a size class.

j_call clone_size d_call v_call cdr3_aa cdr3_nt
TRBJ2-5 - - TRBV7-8 CASSWKRTGFQETQYF TGTGCCAGCAGCTGGAAAAGGACTGGATTCCAAGAGACCCAGTACTTC
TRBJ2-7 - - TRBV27 CASSLSPQGGKCEQYF TGTGCCAGCAGTTTGTCCCCCCAAGGGGGAAAGTGCGAGCAGTACTTC
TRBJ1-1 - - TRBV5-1 CASSPGSILSTEAFF TGCGCCAGCAGCCCTGGTAGCATTTTGAGCACTGAAGCTTTCTTT
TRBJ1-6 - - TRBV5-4 CASRTRGGADSPLHF TGTGCCAGCAGGACCCGGGGGGGGGCTGATTCACCCCTCCACTTT
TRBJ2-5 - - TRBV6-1 CASSEPGQKETQYF TGTGCCAGCAGTGAACCCGGACAGAAAGAGACCCAGTACTTC
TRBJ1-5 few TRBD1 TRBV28 CASSPLTGEDQPQHF TGTGCCAGCAGTCCCCTAACAGGGGAGGATCAGCCCCAGCATTTT
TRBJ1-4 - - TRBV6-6 CASRAERVDEKLFF TGTGCCAGCAGGGCGGAACGGGTAGATGAAAAACTGTTTTTT
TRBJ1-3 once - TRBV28 CASSSQGGPGNTIYF TGTGCCAGCAGTTCACAGGGAGGGCCTGGAAACACCATATATTTT
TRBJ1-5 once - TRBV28 CASRGGIGQPQHF TGTGCCAGCAGGGGGGGTATAGGTCAGCCCCAGCATTTT
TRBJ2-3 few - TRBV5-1 CASLPEMRASTDTQYF TGCGCCAGCCTACCCGAGATGCGGGCAAGCACAGATACGCAGTATTTT
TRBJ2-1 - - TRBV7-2 CASSLGGSSIYNEQFF TGTGCCAGCAGCTTAGGAGGTAGCTCAATTTACAATGAGCAGTTCTTC
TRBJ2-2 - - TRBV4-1 CASSQVLVGELFF TGCGCCAGCAGCCAAGTCCTAGTCGGGGAGCTGTTTTTT
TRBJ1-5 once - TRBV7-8 CASSLVGSLSNQPQHF TGTGCCAGCAGCTTAGTTGGGAGTCTTAGCAATCAGCCCCAGCATTTT
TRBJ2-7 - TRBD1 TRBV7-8 CASSFGVSGTGGLYEQYF TGTGCCAGCAGCTTCGGGGTGTCCGGGACAGGGGGCCTCTACGAGCAGTACTTC
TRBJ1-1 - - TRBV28 CASSPGGVTEAFF TGTGCCAGCAGCCCCGGGGGGGTCACTGAAGCTTTCTTT
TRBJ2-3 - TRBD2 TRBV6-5 CASSRLAGITDTQYF TGTGCCAGCAGTCGACTAGCGGGGATCACAGATACGCAGTATTTT
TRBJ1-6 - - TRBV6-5 CAISPRPGVNSPLHF TGTGCCATATCCCCCCGACCAGGGGTCAATTCACCCCTCCACTTT
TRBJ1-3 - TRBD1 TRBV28 CASSSPDRGNTIYF TGTGCCAGCAGTTCCCCGGACAGGGGAAACACCATATATTTT
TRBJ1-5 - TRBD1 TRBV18 CASSPPGQAYQPQHF TGTGCCAGCTCACCACCGGGACAGGCGTATCAGCCCCAGCATTTT
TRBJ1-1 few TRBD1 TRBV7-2 CASSMDRGPFEAFF TGTGCCAGCAGCATGGACAGGGGACCGTTTGAAGCTTTCTTT
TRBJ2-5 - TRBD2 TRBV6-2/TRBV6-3 CASSYHVAGTQETQYF TGTGCCAGCAGTTATCACGTAGCGGGGACCCAAGAGACCCAGTACTTC
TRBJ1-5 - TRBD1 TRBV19 CASSPGTGAHQPQHF TGTGCCAGTAGTCCCGGGACAGGAGCCCATCAGCCCCAGCATTTT
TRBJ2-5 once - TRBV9 CASSVSPIQETQYF TGTGCCAGCAGCGTAAGTCCTATACAAGAGACCCAGTACTTC
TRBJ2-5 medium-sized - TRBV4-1 CASSRSTSLQETQYF TGCGCCAGCAGCCGCTCGACTAGTCTCCAAGAGACCCAGTACTTC
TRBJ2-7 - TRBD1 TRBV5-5 CASSSMIRQGEQYF TGTGCCAGCAGCAGTATGATCAGACAGGGCGAGCAGTACTTC
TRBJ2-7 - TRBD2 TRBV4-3 CASSQDGLAGAIGEQYF TGCGCCAGCAGCCAAGATGGCCTAGCGGGCGCAATTGGCGAGCAGTACTTC
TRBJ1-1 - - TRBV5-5 CASSFGGDTEAFF TGTGCCAGCAGCTTCGGGGGGGACACTGAAGCTTTCTTT